Each of the 13 T cell receptor beta chains below was sequenced from the same sample in a study of T cell responses to AZD1222 COVID-19 vaccine. Profiling relied on immunoSEQ multiplex PCR, and the TCRdb table lists in-frame clones only, not all of them. Here the sample spans around 140,000 clones, over 85% being singletons. The sequencing used peripheral blood, collected on day 0 of AZD1222 vaccination. These receptors originate from an adult in good health.

The chain has TRBV9 and TRBJ2-1; 10 bases fit TRBD1. The CDR3 loop spans 16 amino acids. V lost 0 bases and J lost 5; bases outside the gene matches: 5. CDR1 is SGDLS, CDR2 YYNGEE, per germline. The CDR3 DNA reads as TGTGCCAGCAGCGTAGCAGGGACAGGGGTGAACAATGAGCAGTTCTTC. Protein sequence: CASSVAGTGVNNEQFF.

V is TRBV6-5 and J is TRBJ2-7, with D unresolved. The V gene's germline CDR1 is MNHEY and CDR2 SVGAGI. The CDR3 is made up of 14 amino acids. Between the trimmed V and J ends, which lost 1 base and 5 bases, there was a span of 12 bases. Here the CDR3 reads CASSYFGRPNEQYF. The CDR3 DNA follows: TGTGCCAGCAGTTACTTTGGCCGGCCCAACGAGCAGTACTTC.

This chain joins TRBV6-5 and TRBJ1-5; D remains unclear. V lost 2 bases and J 5 bases, leaving 7 bases between the germline ends. Germline CDR1 is MNHEY and CDR2 is SVGAGI. This CDR3 is 13 amino acids long. DNA for the CDR3: TGTGCCAGCAGTTACGCCTGGGATCAGCCCCAGCATTTT. This gives the protein CASSYAWDQPQHF.

J is TRBJ2-7 and V is TRBV5-1, with D perhaps given as TRBD1 or TRBD2 (5 bases each). Germline CDR1 and CDR2: SGHRS and YFSETQ. This CDR3 comprises 15 residues. V was pared by 7 bases and J by 3 bases, with 20 bases between. As DNA, the CDR3 is TGCGCCAGCTCCCCCCGCGGGCTGAGGGGCTACGAGCAGTACTTC. It is translated as CASSPRGLRGYEQYF. Full variable domain (remainder filled in from reference TRBV5-1 and TRBJ2-7): KAGVTQTPRYLIKTRGQQVTLSCSPISGHRSVSWYQQTPGQGLQFLFEYFSETQRNKGNFPGRFSGRQFSNSRSEMNVSTLELGDSALYLCASSPRGLRGYEQYFGPGTRLTVT.

The rearrangement links TRBV29-1 to TRBJ2-2; 12 nucleotides agree with TRBD1. The CDR3 length is 17 residues. The junction had 8 bases not matched to a gene; V was cut back by 6 bases and J by 0 bases. From germline, CDR1 is SQVTM and CDR2 ANQGSEA. Here the CDR3 DNA reads TGCAGCGTCCAATGGGGGACAGGGGGCGCGAACACCGGGGAGCTGTTTTTT. Amino acid sequence: CSVQWGTGGANTGELFF.

The V call is TRBV5-4, the J call TRBJ2-5, with 11 bases matching TRBD2. Germline V CDR1 and CDR2: SGHNT, YYREEE (reference sequence). After removal of 0 bases from V and 1 base from J, the junction contained 2 bases not matched to a gene. The CDR3 is 16 residues long. DNA for the CDR3: TGTGCCAGCAGCTTGGGACTAGCGGGGATCCAAGAGACCCAGTACTTC. Translation gives CASSLGLAGIQETQYF.

The chain carries TRBV7-9 and TRBJ2-2; D not resolved. CDR3 length: 15 amino acids. Trimming cost V 3 bases and J 3 bases, with 11 bases left between them. Per the germline V gene, CDR1 is SEHNR and CDR2 is FQNEAQ (reference sequence). The CDR3 bases are TGTGCCAGCAGCTTTCTGGTTAAATACACCGGGGAGCTGTTTTTT. Amino acids: CASSFLVKYTGELFF.

This rearrangement joins TRBV4-1 to TRBJ2-1, with D perhaps matching TRBD1 or TRBD2 (7 bases each). Deletions cut 6 bases from V and 1 base from J, with 25 bases between. The length of the CDR3 is 19 residues. Per the germline V gene, CDR1 is MGHRA and CDR2 is YSYEKL. In DNA form, the CDR3 reads TGCGCCAGCAGACAACTATTCAAAGGGGAGGGGGCATCCTACAATGAGCAGTTCTTC. It codes for CASRQLFKGEGASYNEQFF.

The chain combines TRBV2 with TRBJ1-1; D ambiguous. CDR1 and CDR2 from the germline V gene are SNHLY and FYNNEI. This CDR3 spans 11 amino acids. Trimming shortened V by 7 bases and J by 0 bases, and 3 bases separated the two germline ends. This CDR3 is CASNMNTEAFF. For the CDR3, the DNA is TGTGCCAGCAACATGAACACTGAAGCTTTCTTT. The whole variable domain, filled in from reference TRBV2 and TRBJ1-1, reads EPEVTQTPSHQVTQMGQEVILRCVPISNHLYFYWYRQILGQKVEFLVSFYNNEISEKSEIFDDQFSVERPDGSNFTLKIRSTKLEDSAMYFCASNMNTEAFFGQGTRLTVV.

This clone was seen only a few times. V usage is TRBV27 and J usage is TRBJ1-2; 7 bases agree with TRBD1. Germline lookup yields CDR1 MNHEY and CDR2 SMNVEV (reference sequence). Losses at the gene ends were 0 bases for V and 2 bases for J; bases not matched to a gene: 3. The CDR3 consists of 15 residues. Here the CDR3 DNA reads TGTGCCAGCAGTTTATCAGGGGGCCTGAACTATGGCTACACCTTC. Encoded protein: CASSLSGGLNYGYTF.

This chain joins TRBV5-1 and TRBJ2-7; D is possibly TRBD1 or TRBD2 (5 bases each). The CDR3 runs to 15 residues. CDR1 is SGHRS and CDR2 is YFSETQ in the germline V gene. V lost 0 bases to trimming and J lost 2 bases, with 12 bases between them. CDR3 DNA: TGCGCCAGCAGCTTGGGTGGAGGACACCCCTACGAGCAGTACTTC. Residues: CASSLGGGHPYEQYF.

The chain has TRBV9 and TRBJ2-7, with D perhaps TRBD2 (5 bases). V lost 1 base and J 6 bases, leaving 8 bases between the germline ends. Germline V CDR1 and CDR2: SGDLS, YYNGEE. This CDR3 has 12 residues. The CDR3 sequence: CASSVTGSEQYF. The CDR3 DNA reads as TGTGCCAGCAGCGTAACGGGGAGCGAGCAGTACTTC.

This chain uses TRBV27 with TRBJ2-7; TRBD2 might be the D (5 bases). Trimming shortened V by 4 bases and J by 6 bases, and 16 bases separated the two germline ends. The CDR3 extends over 14 amino acids. Germline CDR1 MNHEY, CDR2 SMNVEV (reference sequence). The CDR3 sequence is CASSSYEGVREQYF. CDR3 DNA: TGTGCCAGCAGTTCCTATGAGGGCGTCCGCGAGCAGTACTTC.